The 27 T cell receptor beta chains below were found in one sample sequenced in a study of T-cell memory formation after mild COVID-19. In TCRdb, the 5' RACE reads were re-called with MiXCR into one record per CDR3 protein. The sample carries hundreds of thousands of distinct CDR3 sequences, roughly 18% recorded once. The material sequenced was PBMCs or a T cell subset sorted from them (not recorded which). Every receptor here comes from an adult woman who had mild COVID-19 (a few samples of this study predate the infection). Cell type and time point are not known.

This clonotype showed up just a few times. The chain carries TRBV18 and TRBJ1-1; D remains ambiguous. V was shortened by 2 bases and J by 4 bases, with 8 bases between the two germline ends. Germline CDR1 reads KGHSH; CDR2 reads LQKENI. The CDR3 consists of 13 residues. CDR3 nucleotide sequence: TGTGCCAGCTCACCAGAACGGGGCACTGAAGCTTTCTTT. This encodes CASSPERGTEAFF.

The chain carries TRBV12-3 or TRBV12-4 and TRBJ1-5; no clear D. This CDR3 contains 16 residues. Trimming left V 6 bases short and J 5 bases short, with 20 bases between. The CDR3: CASSLTPPAGYQPQHF. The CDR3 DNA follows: TGTGCCAGCAGCCTAACGCCTCCGGCCGGATATCAGCCCCAGCATTTT.

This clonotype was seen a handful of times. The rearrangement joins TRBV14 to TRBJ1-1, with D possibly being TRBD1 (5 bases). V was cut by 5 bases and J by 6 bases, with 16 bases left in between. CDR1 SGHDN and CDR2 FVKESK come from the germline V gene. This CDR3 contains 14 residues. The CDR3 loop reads CASSKNQGSSEAFF. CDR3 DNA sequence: TGTGCCAGCAGCAAAAATCAGGGTAGTTCTGAAGCTTTCTTT.

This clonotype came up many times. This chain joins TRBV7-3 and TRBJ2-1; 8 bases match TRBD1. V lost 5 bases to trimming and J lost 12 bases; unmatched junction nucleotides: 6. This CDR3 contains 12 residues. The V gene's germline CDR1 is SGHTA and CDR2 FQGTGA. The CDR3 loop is CASSIDRGRQFF. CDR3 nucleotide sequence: TGTGCCAGCAGCATCGACAGGGGTCGGCAGTTCTTC.

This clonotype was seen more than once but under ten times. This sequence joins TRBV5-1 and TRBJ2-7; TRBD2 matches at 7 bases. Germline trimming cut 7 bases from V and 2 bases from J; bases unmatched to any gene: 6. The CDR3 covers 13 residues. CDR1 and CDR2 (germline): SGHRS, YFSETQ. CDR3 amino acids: CASSGLQAYEQYF. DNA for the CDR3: TGCGCCAGCTCGGGACTACAGGCCTACGAGCAGTACTTC. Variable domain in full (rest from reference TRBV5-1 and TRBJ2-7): KAGVTQTPRYLIKTRGQQVTLSCSPISGHRSVSWYQQTPGQGLQFLFEYFSETQRNKGNFPGRFSGRQFSNSRSEMNVSTLELGDSALYLCASSGLQAYEQYFGPGTRLTVT.

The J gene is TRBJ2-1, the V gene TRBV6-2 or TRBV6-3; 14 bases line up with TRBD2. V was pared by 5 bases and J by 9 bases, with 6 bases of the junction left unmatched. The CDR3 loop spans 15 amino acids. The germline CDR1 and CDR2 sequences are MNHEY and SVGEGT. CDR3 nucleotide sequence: TGTGCCAGCAGTCGGGGACTAGCGGGAGTTGTTGAGCAGTTCTTC. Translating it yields CASSRGLAGVVEQFF.

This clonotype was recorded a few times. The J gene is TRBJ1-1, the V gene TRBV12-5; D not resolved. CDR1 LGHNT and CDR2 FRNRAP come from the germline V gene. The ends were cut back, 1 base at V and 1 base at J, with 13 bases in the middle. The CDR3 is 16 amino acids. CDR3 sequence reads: CASGLGGTLENTEAFF. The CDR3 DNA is TGTGCTAGTGGTTTGGGCGGCACCCTCGAGAACACTGAAGCTTTCTTT.

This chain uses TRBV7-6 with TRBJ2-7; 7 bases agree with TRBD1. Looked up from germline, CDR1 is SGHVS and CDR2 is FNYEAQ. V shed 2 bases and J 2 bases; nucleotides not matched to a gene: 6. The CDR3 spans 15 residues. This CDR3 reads CASSLRQGPTYEQYF. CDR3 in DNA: TGTGCCAGCAGCTTAAGACAGGGCCCGACCTACGAGCAGTACTTC.

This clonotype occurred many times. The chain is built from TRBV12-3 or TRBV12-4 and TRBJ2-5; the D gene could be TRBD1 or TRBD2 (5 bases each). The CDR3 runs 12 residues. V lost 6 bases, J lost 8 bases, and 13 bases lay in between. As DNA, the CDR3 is TGTGCCAGCAGCCCTGGGGGAGTAACCCAGTACTTC. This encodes CASSPGGVTQYF.

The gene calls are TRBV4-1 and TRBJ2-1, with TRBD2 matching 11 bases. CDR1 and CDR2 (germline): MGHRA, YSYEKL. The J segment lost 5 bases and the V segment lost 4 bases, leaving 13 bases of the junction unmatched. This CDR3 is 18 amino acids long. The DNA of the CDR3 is TGCGCCAGCAGCCCGACGACTAGCGGGGAACAGGGGGACAATGAGCAGTTCTTC. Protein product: CASSPTTSGEQGDNEQFF.

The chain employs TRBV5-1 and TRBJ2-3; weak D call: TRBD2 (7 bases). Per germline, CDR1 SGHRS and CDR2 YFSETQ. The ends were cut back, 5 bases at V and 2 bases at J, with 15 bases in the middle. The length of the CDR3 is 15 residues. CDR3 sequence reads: CASSEAGAPTDTQYF. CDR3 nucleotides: TGCGCCAGCAGTGAGGCGGGGGCACCCACAGATACGCAGTATTTT.

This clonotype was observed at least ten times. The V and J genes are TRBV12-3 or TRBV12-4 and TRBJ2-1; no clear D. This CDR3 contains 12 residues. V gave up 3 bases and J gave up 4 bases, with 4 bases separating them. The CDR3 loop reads CASSFGYNEQFF. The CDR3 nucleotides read TGTGCCAGCAGTTTCGGTTACAATGAGCAGTTCTTC.

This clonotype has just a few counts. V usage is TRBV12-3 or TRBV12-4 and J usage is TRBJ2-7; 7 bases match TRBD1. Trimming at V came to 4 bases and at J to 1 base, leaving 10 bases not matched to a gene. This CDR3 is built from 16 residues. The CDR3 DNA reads TGTGCCAGCAGTTCCCGGGGACAGCTAAAATCCTACGAGCAGTACTTC. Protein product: CASSSRGQLKSYEQYF.

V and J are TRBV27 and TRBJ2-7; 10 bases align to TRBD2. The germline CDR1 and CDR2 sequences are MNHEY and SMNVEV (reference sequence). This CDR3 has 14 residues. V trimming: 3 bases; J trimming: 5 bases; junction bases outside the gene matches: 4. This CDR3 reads CASSLTSGLNEQYF. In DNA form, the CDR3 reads TGTGCCAGCAGTTTGACTAGCGGGCTCAACGAGCAGTACTTC.

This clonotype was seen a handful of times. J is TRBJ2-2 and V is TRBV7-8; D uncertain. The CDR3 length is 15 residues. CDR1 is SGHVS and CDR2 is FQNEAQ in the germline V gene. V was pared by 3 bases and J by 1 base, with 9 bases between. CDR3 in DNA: TGTGCCAGCAGCTTTTCAGGCCTGAACACCGGGGAGCTGTTTTTT. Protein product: CASSFSGLNTGELFF.

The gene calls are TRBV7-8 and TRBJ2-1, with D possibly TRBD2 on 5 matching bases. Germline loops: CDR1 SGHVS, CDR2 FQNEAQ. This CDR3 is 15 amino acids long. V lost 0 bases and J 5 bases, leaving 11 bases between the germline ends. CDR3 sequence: CASSLATGSHNEQFF. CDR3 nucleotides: TGTGCCAGCAGCTTAGCGACGGGGTCCCACAATGAGCAGTTCTTC.

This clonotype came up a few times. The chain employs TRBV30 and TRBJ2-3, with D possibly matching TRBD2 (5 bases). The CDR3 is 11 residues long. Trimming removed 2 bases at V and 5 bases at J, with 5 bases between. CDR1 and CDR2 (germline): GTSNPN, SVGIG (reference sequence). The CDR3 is CAWSREDTQYF. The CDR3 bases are TGTGCCTGGAGTCGGGAAGATACGCAGTATTTT.

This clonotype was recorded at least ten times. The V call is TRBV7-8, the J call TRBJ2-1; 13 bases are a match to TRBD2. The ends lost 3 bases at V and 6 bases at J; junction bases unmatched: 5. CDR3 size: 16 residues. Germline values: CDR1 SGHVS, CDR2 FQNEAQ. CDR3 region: CASSFGLAGAGNEQFF. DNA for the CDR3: TGTGCCAGCAGCTTCGGACTAGCGGGAGCTGGCAATGAGCAGTTCTTC.

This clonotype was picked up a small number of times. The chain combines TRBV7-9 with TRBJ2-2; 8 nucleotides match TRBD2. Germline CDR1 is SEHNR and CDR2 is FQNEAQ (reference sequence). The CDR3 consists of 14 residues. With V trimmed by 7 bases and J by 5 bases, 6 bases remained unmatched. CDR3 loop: CASTSGGRTGELFF. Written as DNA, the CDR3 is TGTGCCAGCACCAGCGGGGGCCGGACCGGGGAGCTGTTTTTT.

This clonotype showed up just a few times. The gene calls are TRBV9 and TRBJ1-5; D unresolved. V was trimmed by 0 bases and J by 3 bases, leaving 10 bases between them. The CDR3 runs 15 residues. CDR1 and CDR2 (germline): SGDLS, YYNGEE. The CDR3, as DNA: TGTGCCAGCAGCGTAGGTACGGATAACAATCAGCCCCAGCATTTT. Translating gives CASSVGTDNNQPQHF.

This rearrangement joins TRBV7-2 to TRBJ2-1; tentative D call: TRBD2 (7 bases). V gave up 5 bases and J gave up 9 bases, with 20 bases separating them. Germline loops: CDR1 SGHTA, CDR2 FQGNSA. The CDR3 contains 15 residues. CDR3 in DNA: TGTGCCAGCAGCCGTCGGGGAGGGGGTAGCACTGAGCAGTTCTTC. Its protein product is CASSRRGGGSTEQFF.

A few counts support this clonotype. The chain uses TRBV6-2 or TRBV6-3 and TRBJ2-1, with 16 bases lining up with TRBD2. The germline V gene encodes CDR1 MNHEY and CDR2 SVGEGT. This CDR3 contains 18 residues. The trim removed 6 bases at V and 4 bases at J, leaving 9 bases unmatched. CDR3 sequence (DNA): TGTGCCAGCAGGCCGGGACTAGCGGGAGGGCCAACATACAATGAGCAGTTCTTC. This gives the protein CASRPGLAGGPTYNEQFF.

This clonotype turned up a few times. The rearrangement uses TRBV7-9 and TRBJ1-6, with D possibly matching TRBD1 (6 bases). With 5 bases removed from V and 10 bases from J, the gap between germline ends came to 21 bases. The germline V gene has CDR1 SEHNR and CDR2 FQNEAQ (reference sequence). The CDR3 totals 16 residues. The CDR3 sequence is CASSTQSGAGGSPLHF. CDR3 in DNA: TGTGCCAGCAGCACCCAGTCAGGGGCAGGAGGCTCACCCCTCCACTTT.

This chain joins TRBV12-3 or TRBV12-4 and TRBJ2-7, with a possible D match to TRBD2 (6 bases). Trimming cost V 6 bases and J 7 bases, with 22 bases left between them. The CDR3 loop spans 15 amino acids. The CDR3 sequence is CASSRTRGPASEQYF. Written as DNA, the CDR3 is TGTGCCAGCAGCCGCACGCGGGGCCCCGCGTCAGAGCAGTACTTC.

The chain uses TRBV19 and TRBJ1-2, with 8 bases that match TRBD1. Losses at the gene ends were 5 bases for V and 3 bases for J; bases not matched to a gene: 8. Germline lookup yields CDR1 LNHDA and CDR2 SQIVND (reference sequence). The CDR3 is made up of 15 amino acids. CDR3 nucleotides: TGTGCCAGTAGTCTGACAGGGGAGGACTACTATGGCTACACCTTC. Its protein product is CASSLTGEDYYGYTF.

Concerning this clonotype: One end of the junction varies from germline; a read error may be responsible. The CDR3 DNA follows: TGTGCCAGCAGCTTAGCTAGGGACACCGGAGAGCTGTTTTTT. Translating it yields CASSLARDTGELFF. This sequence joins TRBV7-3 and TRBJ2-2; a possible D gene is TRBD1 (6 bases). The CDR3 consists of 14 residues. The germline CDR1 and CDR2 sequences are SGHTA and FQGTGA.

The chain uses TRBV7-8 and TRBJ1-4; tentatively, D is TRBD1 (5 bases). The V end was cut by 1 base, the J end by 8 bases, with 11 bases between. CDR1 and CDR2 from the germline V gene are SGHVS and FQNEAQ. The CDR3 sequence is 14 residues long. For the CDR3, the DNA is TGTGCCAGCAGCTTAGGGGGCGCCGGGGAAAAACTGTTTTTT. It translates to CASSLGGAGEKLFF. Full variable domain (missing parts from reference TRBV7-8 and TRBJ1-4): GAGVSQSPRYKVAKRGQDVALRCDPISGHVSLFWYQQALGQGPEFLTYFQNEAQLDKSGLPSDRFFAERPEGSVSTLKIQRTQQEDSAVYLCASSLGGAGEKLFFGSGTQLSVL.